The rows below give T cell receptor beta chains drawn from one sample of a study of shared clonotypes between healthy human individuals. Repertoires were generated with immunoSEQ multiplex PCR, while TCRdb's copy carries only in-frame clones and drops some. Altogether roughly 660,000 clones are present, about nine tenths being singletons, with the ten largest covering more than 30%. Sequenced input: memory CD8+ T cells from PBMCs. The receptors were sampled from a man aged 18 to 35 in good health. Some clones in this sample may be carry-over from other donors' samples. The CDR3 runs from the conserved cysteine through the conserved F or W. Fields, in order: D gene, CDR3 length, J gene, V gene, clone size, CDR3 protein, CDR3 DNA. D genes are given only for firm matches. Expanded clones are given a class, and other clones once, few, many or no size at all.

-	13	TRBJ2-1	TRBV27	-	CASSLSPRHEQFF	TGTGCCAGCAGTTTAAGTCCGAGGCATGAGCAGTTCTTC
TRBD1	15	TRBJ2-7	TRBV28	-	CASRLRQGLLYEQYF	TGTGCCAGCAGACTTCGACAGGGGCTTCTCTACGAGCAGTACTTC
TRBD1	18	TRBJ1-4	TRBV27	-	CASSPQRTGVRYREKLFF	TGTGCCAGCAGCCCTCAGAGGACAGGAGTCCGATACCGGGAAAAACTGTTTTTT
-	17	TRBJ2-7	TRBV4-1	-	CASSQYPGGVWFHEQYF	TGCGCCAGCAGCCAATACCCAGGAGGGGTTTGGTTTCACGAGCAGTACTTC
TRBD1	17	TRBJ2-5	TRBV6-1	-	CASSATRDRGIQETQYF	TGTGCCAGCAGTGCTACCCGGGACAGGGGGATCCAAGAGACCCAGTACTTC
-	12	TRBJ2-2	TRBV29-1	-	CSVRENTGELFF	TGCAGCGTTAGGGAGAACACCGGGGAGCTGTTTTTT
TRBD2	14	TRBJ2-7	TRBV7-9	-	CASSLRTSGHEQYF	TGTGCCAGCAGCCTCCGGACTAGCGGGCACGAGCAGTACTTC
-	15	TRBJ2-3	TRBV5-5	once	CASSLLVGFGDTQYF	TGTGCCAGCAGCCTGCTGGTGGGGTTTGGGGATACGCAGTATTTT
TRBD1	16	TRBJ2-7	TRBV4-3	-	CASSQEGTGVSYEQYF	TGCGCCAGCAGCCAAGAGGGGACAGGGGTTTCCTACGAGCAGTACTTC
-	14	TRBJ2-7	TRBV19	-	CASIVTPQSNEQYF	TGTGCCAGTATTGTCACACCCCAGAGTAACGAGCAGTACTTC
TRBD1	17	TRBJ2-2	TRBV4-1	-	CASSRDRTGVVTGELFF	TGCGCCAGCAGCCGAGACCGGACAGGGGTGGTCACCGGGGAGCTGTTTTTT
TRBD1	17	TRBJ2-7	TRBV12-5	-	CASGLALPTGQSYEQYF	TGTGCTAGTGGTTTGGCCCTCCCGACAGGGCAGTCCTACGAGCAGTACTTC
TRBD1	15	TRBJ2-5	TRBV7-9	many	CASSLGTGGEKTQYF	TGTGCCAGCAGCTTAGGGACAGGGGGCGAGAAGACCCAGTACTTC
-	13	TRBJ2-5	TRBV4-2	-	CASSQSPGETQYF	TGTGCCAGCAGCCAATCGCCAGGGGAGACCCAGTACTTC
-	18	TRBJ2-7	TRBV27	once	CASSLFPLRGRRAYEQYF	TGTGCCAGCAGTTTATTTCCCCTGCGGGGGCGACGGGCCTACGAGCAGTACTTC
TRBD2	15	TRBJ2-1	TRBV27	-	CASSWGLAGANEQFF	TGTGCCAGCAGCTGGGGACTAGCGGGAGCCAATGAGCAGTTCTTC
-	14	TRBJ2-1	TRBV7-9	once	CASSFGPPYNEQFF	TGTGCCAGCAGCTTTGGGCCCCCTTACAATGAGCAGTTCTTC
TRBD1	18	TRBJ1-2	TRBV16	-	CASSQSRGDRVENYGYTF	TGTGCCAGCAGCCAATCGAGAGGGGACAGGGTGGAGAACTATGGCTACACCTTC
TRBD2	17	TRBJ2-1	TRBV4-1	-	CASSQLGLAGGGNEQFF	TGCGCCAGCAGCCAACTAGGACTAGCGGGGGGTGGGAATGAGCAGTTCTTC
TRBD2	16	TRBJ2-3	TRBV12-5	-	CASGRSGGGGTDTQYF	TGTGCTAGTGGGAGAAGCGGGGGGGGAGGCACAGATACGCAGTATTTT